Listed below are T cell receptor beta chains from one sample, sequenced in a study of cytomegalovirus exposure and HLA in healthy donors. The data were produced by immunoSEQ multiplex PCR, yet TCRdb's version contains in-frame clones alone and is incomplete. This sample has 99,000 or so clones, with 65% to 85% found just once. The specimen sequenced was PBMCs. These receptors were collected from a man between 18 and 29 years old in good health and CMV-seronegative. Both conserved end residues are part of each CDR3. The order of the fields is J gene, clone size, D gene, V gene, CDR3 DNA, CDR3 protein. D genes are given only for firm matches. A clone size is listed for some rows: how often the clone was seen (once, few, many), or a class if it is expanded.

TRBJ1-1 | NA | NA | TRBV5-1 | TGCGCCAGCAGCTTGTTGGGGGGAAACACTGAAGCTTTCTTT | CASSLLGGNTEAFF
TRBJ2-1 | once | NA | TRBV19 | TGTGCCAGTAGTCCGTTTCCGAGCTCCTACAATGAGCAGTTCTTC | CASSPFPSSYNEQFF
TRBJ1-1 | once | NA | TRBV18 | TGTGCCAGCTCCCCCGCGACAGGATCAATTGGGACTGAAGCTTTCTTT | CASSPATGSIGTEAFF
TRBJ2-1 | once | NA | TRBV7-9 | TGTGCCAGCAGCTTTATCGACAATGAGCAGTTCTTC | CASSFIDNEQFF
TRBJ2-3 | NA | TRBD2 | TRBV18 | TGTGCCAGCTCACCGCGGACTAGCGGGAGGTCGGATACGCAGTATTTT | CASSPRTSGRSDTQYF
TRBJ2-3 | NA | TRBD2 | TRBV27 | TGTGCCAGCAATCTAGCGGGAGGACGCACAGATACGCAGTATTTT | CASNLAGGRTDTQYF
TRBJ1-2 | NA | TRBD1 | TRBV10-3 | TGTGCCATCAGTGATGGACAGGGAACCAACTATGGCTACACCTTC | CAISDGQGTNYGYTF
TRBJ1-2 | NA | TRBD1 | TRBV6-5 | TGTGCCAGCAGCTGGACAGGAGGGAACTATGGCTACACCTTC | CASSWTGGNYGYTF
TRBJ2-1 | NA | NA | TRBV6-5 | TGTGCCAGCAGTTACTCAGAGCGGGAAGGGGGGAATGAGCAGTTCTTC | CASSYSEREGGNEQFF
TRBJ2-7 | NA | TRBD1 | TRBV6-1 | TGTGCCAGCAGTGCCGCGTTACAGGGGAGCTCCTACGAGCAGTACTTC | CASSAALQGSSYEQYF
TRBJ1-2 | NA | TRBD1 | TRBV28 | TGTGCCAGCACCATAGGGGGCAACTATGGCTACACCTTC | CASTIGGNYGYTF
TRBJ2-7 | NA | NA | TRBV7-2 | TGTGCCAGCAGCTTAGGCCCATCCTACTACGAGCAGTACTTC | CASSLGPSYYEQYF
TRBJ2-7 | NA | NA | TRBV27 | TGTGCCAGCAGTCCCCGTCTCCGTCGCGAGCAGTACTTC | CASSPRLRREQYF
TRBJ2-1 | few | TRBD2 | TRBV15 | TGTGCCACCAGCAGAGCGGGACTAGATTACAATGAGCAGTTCTTC | CATSRAGLDYNEQFF
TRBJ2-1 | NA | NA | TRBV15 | TGTGCCACCAGCAGAGGGCGTCTTGGGCCCCCCTACAATGAGCAGTTCTTC | CATSRGRLGPPYNEQFF
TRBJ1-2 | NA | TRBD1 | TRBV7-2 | TGTGCCAGCAGCACCGGACAGGGGAGCGGCTACACCTTC | CASSTGQGSGYTF
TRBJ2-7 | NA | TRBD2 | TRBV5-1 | TGCGCCAGCAGCACGGGACTAGCGGGACTCGGGGCTTTTAGGCAGTACTTC | CASSTGLAGLGAFRQYF
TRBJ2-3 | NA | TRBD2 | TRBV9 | TGTGCCAGCAGCGTAGAAGAAGGCGGGAGGATTGGCACAGATACGCAGTATTTT | CASSVEEGGRIGTDTQYF
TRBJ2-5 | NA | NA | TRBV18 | TGTGCCAGCTCAGGCGACTATAAAGAGACCCAGTACTTC | CASSGDYKETQYF
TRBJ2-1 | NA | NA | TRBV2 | TGTGCCAGCGGGCCCGGATGGGATGAGCAGTTCTTC | CASGPGWDEQFF
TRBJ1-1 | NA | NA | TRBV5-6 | TGTGCCAGCAGCCCGTACGGGGGAAGGACTGAAGCTTTCTTT | CASSPYGGRTEAFF
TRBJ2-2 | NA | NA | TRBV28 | TGTGCCAGCAGCCCACACCGGGGGCTGTTTTTT | CASSPHRGLFF
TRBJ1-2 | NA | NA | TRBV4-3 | TGCGCCAGCAGCCAAGTCCAAGGGGGTGGCTACACCTTC | CASSQVQGGGYTF
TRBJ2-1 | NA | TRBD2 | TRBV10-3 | TGTGCCATAGCGGGGCTTTCCAATGAGCAGTTCTTC | CAIAGLSNEQFF
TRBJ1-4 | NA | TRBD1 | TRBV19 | TGTGCCAGTAGTATGGGACAGGGGTCCGAAAAACTGTTTTTT | CASSMGQGSEKLFF
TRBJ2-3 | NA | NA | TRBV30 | TGTGCCTGGAGTACAGGTCCAGATACGCAGTATTTT | CAWSTGPDTQYF
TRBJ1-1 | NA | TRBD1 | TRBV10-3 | TGTGCCATCAAGGGGGCGGGTATGAACACTGAAGCTTTCTTT | CAIKGAGMNTEAFF
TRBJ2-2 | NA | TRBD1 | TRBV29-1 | TGCAGCGTTAACAGGGGGAACACCGGGGAGCTGTTTTTT | CSVNRGNTGELFF
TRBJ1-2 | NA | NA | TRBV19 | TGTGCCAGTAGTAACCTTCGGGTTAATCCCCGCGACGACACCTTC | CASSNLRVNPRDDTF
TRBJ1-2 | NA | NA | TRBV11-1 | TGTGCCAGCACCACACCAGACAGCTATGGCTACACCTTC | CASTTPDSYGYTF
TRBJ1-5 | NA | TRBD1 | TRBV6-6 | TGTGCCAGCAGTTACCAGGGGGAGGAGCCCCAGCATTTT | CASSYQGEEPQHF
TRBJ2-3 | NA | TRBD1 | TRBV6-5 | TGTGCCAGCACATTAACAGGGGGCACGACAGATACGCAGTATTTT | CASTLTGGTTDTQYF
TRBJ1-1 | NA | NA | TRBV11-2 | TGTGCCAGCAGCTGGGAGTCGGGGGTCACTGAAGCTTTCTTT | CASSWESGVTEAFF
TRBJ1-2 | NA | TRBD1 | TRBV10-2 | TGCGCCAGCAGTGAAGAAGACAGGGGAGCTTCTAACTATGGCTACACCTTC | CASSEEDRGASNYGYTF
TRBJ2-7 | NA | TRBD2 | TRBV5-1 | TGCGCCAGCAGCTTGGAGGCTAGCGGGACCTCCTACGAGCAGTACTTC | CASSLEASGTSYEQYF
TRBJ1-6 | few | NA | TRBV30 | TGTGCCCGCGACAGTGGGGATAATTCACCCCTCCACTTT | CARDSGDNSPLHF
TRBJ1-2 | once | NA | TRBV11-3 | TGTGCCAGCAGCCCTTGGACAGCCTATGGCTACACCTTC | CASSPWTAYGYTF
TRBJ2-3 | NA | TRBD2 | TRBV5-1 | TGCGCCAGCAGCTTGGCGGGAGGACGCACAGATACGCAGTATTTT | CASSLAGGRTDTQYF
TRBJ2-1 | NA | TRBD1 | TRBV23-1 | TGCGCCAGCAGTCAGGTCCAGGGGGCGGTTAATGAGCAGTTCTTC | CASSQVQGAVNEQFF
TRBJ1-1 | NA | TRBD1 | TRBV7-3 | TGTGCCAGCAGCTTACAGGGGGGCAACACTGAAGCTTTCTTT | CASSLQGGNTEAFF
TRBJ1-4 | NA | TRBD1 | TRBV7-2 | TGTGCCAGCAGCCTCGGAACAGGGGGTAGCGAAAAACTGTTTTTT | CASSLGTGGSEKLFF